Below are 16 T cell receptor beta chains sequenced from a single sample in a study of blood T cell repertoires in COVID-19. Measured with immunoSEQ multiplex PCR; TCRdb has only the in-frame clones, and not every one. Here the sample spans 250,000 or so clones, 75% to 90% being singletons. Sequencing was performed on PBMCs or T cells enriched from blood (not recorded which). The receptor set was obtained from a man aged 35-49 years who had recovered from COVID-19.

The chain uses TRBV4-1 and TRBJ2-5, with 7 nucleotides matching TRBD1. V was clipped by 9 bases and J by 1 base; unmatched bases: 14. Germline assignment: CDR1 MGHRA and CDR2 YSYEKL. The CDR3 runs 16 residues. CDR3 in DNA: TGCGCCAGTTCGACTACAGGGGACGGAACCCAAGAGACCCAGTACTTC. Its protein product is CASSTTGDGTQETQYF.

In DNA, the CDR3 is TGTGCCAGCAGTTACTCGGGGGGTAGTGAAAAACTGTTTTTT. Translating it yields CASSYSGGSEKLFF. The rearrangement uses TRBV6-5 and TRBJ1-4; a possible D gene is TRBD1 (5 bases). The CDR3 has 14 amino acids. V lost 0 bases to trimming and J lost 7 bases, with 9 bases between them. CDR1 MNHEY and CDR2 SVGAGI come from the germline V gene.

The CDR3 bases are TGCGCCAGCAGCTTGGAACAGCCTGCCTATGGCTACACCTTC. This encodes CASSLEQPAYGYTF. V gene TRBV5-1 combines with J gene TRBJ1-2, with D hard to call. The CDR3 runs 14 residues. The germline CDR1 and CDR2 sequences are SGHRS and YFSETQ. The V end was cut by 0 bases, the J end by 4 bases, with 10 bases between.

The rearrangement links TRBV4-2 to TRBJ1-1; maybe TRBD1 (6 bases). The V end was cut by 1 base, the J end by 1 base, with 13 bases between. Germline V CDR1 and CDR2: LGHNA, YNFKEQ. The CDR3 has 16 amino acids. The CDR3 region has the DNA TGTGCCAGCAGCCAAGTTCCGACGGACAGGAACACTGAAGCTTTCTTT. Translating gives CASSQVPTDRNTEAFF.

The CDR3 is CASSLAASGFLQETQYF. Here the CDR3 DNA reads TGTGCCAGCAGCTTAGCGGCTAGCGGGTTCCTCCAAGAGACCCAGTACTTC. The chain carries TRBV7-9 and TRBJ2-5; 8 positions match TRBD2. V gave up 0 bases and J gave up 1 base; unmatched junction bases: 7. This CDR3 has 17 residues. CDR1 and CDR2 (germline): SEHNR, FQNEAQ (reference sequence).

The rearrangement uses TRBV5-1 and TRBJ1-3, with 9 bases fitting TRBD1. Germline V lookup: CDR1 SGHRS, CDR2 YFSETQ. This CDR3 contains 22 residues. Trimming cost V 3 bases and J 3 bases; bases outside gene matches: 25. The CDR3 loop is CASSSSYFTWTGDNGDGNTIYF. CDR3 coding DNA: TGCGCCAGCAGCTCTAGCTACTTTACTTGGACAGGGGACAATGGGGATGGAAACACCATATATTTT.

The rearrangement uses TRBV18 and TRBJ2-6; TRBD2 is a possible D gene (5 bases). Germline CDR1 KGHSH, CDR2 LQKENI. Trimming removed 2 bases from V and 1 base from J, with 12 bases in between. The CDR3 consists of 17 residues. The CDR3 DNA reads as TGTGCCAGCTCACCAGTTTCGGGGAAGTCTGGGGCCAACGTCCTGACTTTC. Its translation is CASSPVSGKSGANVLTF. Together with reference TRBV18 and TRBJ2-6, the CDR3 gives the full variable domain: NAGVMQNPRHLVRRRGQEARLRCSPMKGHSHVYWYRQLPEEGLKFMVYLQKENIIDESGMPKERFSAEFPKEGPSILRIQQVVRGDSAAYFCASSPVSGKSGANVLTFGAGSRLTVL.

The DNA for the CDR3 is TGCGCCAGCAGCTTAGCTCCTAGCGGGGGGGCCGGCACAGATACGCAGTATTTT. It codes for CASSLAPSGGAGTDTQYF. The chain has TRBV5-1 and TRBJ2-3; 12 nucleotides match TRBD2. This CDR3 has 18 amino acids. The ends lost 2 bases at V and 1 base at J; junction bases unmatched: 8. Germline loops: CDR1 SGHRS, CDR2 YFSETQ.

A word on this clone: At the DNA level, this CDR3 is encoded by other sequences in the same sample as well. The chain couples TRBV7-6 to TRBJ2-2; 10 bases align to TRBD2. The CDR3 consists of 17 residues. Germline lookup yields CDR1 SGHVS and CDR2 FNYEAQ. Germline trimming cut 3 bases from V and 7 bases from J; bases unmatched to any gene: 11. CDR3 nucleotide sequence: TGTGCCAGCAGCTTGAACAGCGGGAGGGTTCGGGGCGGGGAGCTGTTTTTT. This translates into CASSLNSGRVRGGELFF.

The J gene is TRBJ1-2, the V gene TRBV15, with a possible D match to TRBD1 (5 bases). Germline V gene data show CDR1 as LNHNV and CDR2 as YYDKDF (reference sequence). CDR3 length: 11 residues. V lost 4 bases to trimming and J lost 5 bases, with 5 bases between them. CDR3 DNA: TGTGCCACCAGCACAGGGTATGGCTACACCTTC. It specifies CATSTGYGYTF.

This clone was found once. The chain links TRBV27 to TRBJ2-7, with TRBD1 as a possible D gene (6 bases). Trimming shortened V by 5 bases and J by 3 bases, and 14 bases separated the two germline ends. The CDR3 sequence is 14 residues long. From germline, CDR1 is MNHEY and CDR2 SMNVEV (reference sequence). The CDR3: CASSPGTFIYEQYF. The CDR3 region has the DNA TGTGCCAGCAGTCCGGGGACATTTATCTACGAGCAGTACTTC.

V gene TRBV5-1 combines with J gene TRBJ2-1; the D is unclear. Deletions cut 4 bases from V and 1 base from J, with 12 bases between. Germline V gene data show CDR1 as SGHRS and CDR2 as YFSETQ. The CDR3 spans 15 residues. CDR3 sequence reads: CASSRHQASYNEQFF. CDR3 coding DNA: TGCGCCAGCAGCCGACATCAAGCATCCTACAATGAGCAGTTCTTC.

This sequence joins TRBV5-8 and TRBJ1-5; D is uncertain. Germline V gene data show CDR1 as SGHTS and CDR2 as YDEGEE. V was pared by 0 bases and J by 6 bases, with 7 bases between. The CDR3 consists of 13 residues. Here the CDR3 DNA reads TGTGCCAGCAGCTTGGCCCTGCGTCAGCCCCAGCATTTT. It specifies CASSLALRQPQHF.

This chain joins TRBV6-5 and TRBJ1-1; a weak D match, TRBD1 (6 bases). The CDR3 contains 13 residues. V lost 7 bases and J lost 5, with 14 bases in between. CDR1 is MNHEY and CDR2 is SVGAGI in the germline V gene. The DNA for the CDR3 is TGTGCCAGCACAGGACAGTTATGGACTGAAGCTTTCTTT. This codes for CASTGQLWTEAFF.

In nucleotides, the CDR3 is TGCAGCGTTGAGGGACTAGCGGGGCAAGAGACCCAGTACTTC. Amino acids: CSVEGLAGQETQYF. The rearrangement uses TRBV29-1 and TRBJ2-5, with 13 nucleotides matching TRBD2. Trimming took 3 bases from V and 2 from J; bases not matched to a gene: 0. Looked up from germline, CDR1 is SQVTM and CDR2 is ANQGSEA. The CDR3 sequence is 14 residues long.

The chain carries TRBV11-2 and TRBJ1-4; 9 positions agree with TRBD1. Germline values: CDR1 SGHAT, CDR2 FQNNGV. The CDR3 contains 18 residues. J was trimmed by 3 bases and V by 3 bases; bases with no gene match: 11. CDR3 nucleotides: TGTGCCAGCAGCTTCGGGACAGGGTTTTATTCAGCTAATGAAAAACTGTTTTTT. Translation gives CASSFGTGFYSANEKLFF.